Listed below are T cell receptor beta chains from one sample, sequenced in a study of blood T cell repertoires in COVID-19. Repertoires were generated with immunoSEQ multiplex PCR, while TCRdb's copy carries only in-frame clones and drops some. The repertoire holds approximately 140,000 clones, with approximately 84% as singletons. Sequenced input: peripheral blood. The receptor set was obtained from a man aged 70-80 years with acute or convalescent COVID-19. The CDR3 runs from the conserved cysteine through the conserved F or W. Fields, in order: CDR3 length, V gene, clone size, D gene, J gene, CDR3 DNA, CDR3 protein. A D gene is named only where the DNA matches it firmly. Rows give clone size only sometimes, using once, few, many, or a class for an expanded clone.

len: 15; v_gene: TRBV15; abundance: -; d_gene: -; j_gene: TRBJ1-5; CDR3nt: TGTGCCACCAAGGGGGGAGGGTATAGCAATCAGCCCCAGCATTTT; CDR3aa: CATKGGGYSNQPQHF
len: 13; v_gene: TRBV11-3; abundance: -; d_gene: -; j_gene: TRBJ1-1; CDR3nt: TGTGCCAGCAGCTTAGAAGCTGACAATGAAGCTTTCTTT; CDR3aa: CASSLEADNEAFF
len: 14; v_gene: TRBV14; abundance: -; d_gene: TRBD2; j_gene: TRBJ2-7; CDR3nt: TGTGCCAGCAGCCCACTAGCGGGAGCTTACGAGCAGTACTTC; CDR3aa: CASSPLAGAYEQYF
len: 11; v_gene: TRBV7-6; abundance: -; d_gene: -; j_gene: TRBJ2-5; CDR3nt: TGTGCCAGCAGCTCCGAGAAGACCCAGTACTTC; CDR3aa: CASSSEKTQYF
len: 15; v_gene: TRBV5-1; abundance: -; d_gene: -; j_gene: TRBJ1-6; CDR3nt: TGCGCCAGCAGCTTGGTGGCCCGGAGCGATTCACCCCTCCACTTT; CDR3aa: CASSLVARSDSPLHF
len: 12; v_gene: TRBV5-6; abundance: many; d_gene: -; j_gene: TRBJ1-5; CDR3nt: TGTGCCAGCAGCTCCCCCCGGCAGCCCCAGCATTTT; CDR3aa: CASSSPRQPQHF
len: 15; v_gene: TRBV7-6; abundance: once; d_gene: -; j_gene: TRBJ1-1; CDR3nt: TGTGCCAGCAGCCCCCGACAGACAATGAACACTGAAGCTTTCTTT; CDR3aa: CASSPRQTMNTEAFF
len: 15; v_gene: TRBV5-5; abundance: -; d_gene: TRBD2; j_gene: TRBJ2-7; CDR3nt: TGTGCCAGCAGCCAGAACCCTAGCGGATCCTACGAGCAGTACTTC; CDR3aa: CASSQNPSGSYEQYF
len: 13; v_gene: TRBV10-1; abundance: -; d_gene: -; j_gene: TRBJ1-5; CDR3nt: TGCGCCAGCAGTGAGGGGCCAGATCGTTTACAGCATTTT; CDR3aa: CASSEGPDRLQHF
len: 14; v_gene: TRBV19; abundance: few; d_gene: -; j_gene: TRBJ1-3; CDR3nt: TGTGCCAGTAGTATATCTAGTGCTGGAAACACCATATATTTT; CDR3aa: CASSISSAGNTIYF
len: 15; v_gene: TRBV3-1/TRBV3-2; abundance: -; d_gene: TRBD1; j_gene: TRBJ1-1; CDR3nt: TGTGCCAGCAGCCAAGGGAGGACAGGGTACACTGAAGCTTTCTTT; CDR3aa: CASSQGRTGYTEAFF
len: 16; v_gene: TRBV27; abundance: -; d_gene: TRBD1; j_gene: TRBJ1-2; CDR3nt: TGTGCCAGCTACCCCTCCGGGACAGGGGGGTTCTATGGCTACACCTTC; CDR3aa: CASYPSGTGGFYGYTF
len: 14; v_gene: TRBV27; abundance: once; d_gene: -; j_gene: TRBJ2-2; CDR3nt: TGTGCCAGCAGGGAAGACAGGTCGACCGGGGAGCTGTTTTTT; CDR3aa: CASREDRSTGELFF
len: 13; v_gene: TRBV18; abundance: -; d_gene: -; j_gene: TRBJ1-1; CDR3nt: TGTGCCAGCTCAATCGCGTCGAGCACTGAAGCTTTCTTT; CDR3aa: CASSIASSTEAFF
len: 15; v_gene: TRBV28; abundance: -; d_gene: -; j_gene: TRBJ2-2; CDR3nt: TGTGCCAGCAGCGCGGGACAGCTGAACACCGGGGAGCTGTTTTTT; CDR3aa: CASSAGQLNTGELFF
len: 13; v_gene: TRBV11-2; abundance: -; d_gene: -; j_gene: TRBJ2-7; CDR3nt: TGTGCCAGCAGCCCGGGTCAGCAAGGAGAGCAGTACTTC; CDR3aa: CASSPGQQGEQYF
len: 14; v_gene: TRBV10-1; abundance: few; d_gene: -; j_gene: TRBJ1-1; CDR3nt: TGCGCCAGCAGTGAGAACCCAGGGCTCACTGAAGCTTTCTTT; CDR3aa: CASSENPGLTEAFF
len: 18; v_gene: TRBV7-2; abundance: -; d_gene: -; j_gene: TRBJ2-3; CDR3nt: TGTGCCAGCAGCTCCACTCGTCTAGGGCGGGGACCCACAGATACGCAGTATTTT; CDR3aa: CASSSTRLGRGPTDTQYF
len: 14; v_gene: TRBV6-5; abundance: -; d_gene: -; j_gene: TRBJ1-4; CDR3nt: TGTGCCAGCAGTCTCGACACATCTAATGAAAAACTGTTTTTT; CDR3aa: CASSLDTSNEKLFF
len: 15; v_gene: TRBV4-2; abundance: -; d_gene: -; j_gene: TRBJ2-5; CDR3nt: TGTGCCAGCAGCCGGGGGGGGGCTGGTTTAGAGACCCAGTACTTC; CDR3aa: CASSRGGAGLETQYF
len: 14; v_gene: TRBV7-9; abundance: once; d_gene: -; j_gene: TRBJ1-2; CDR3nt: TGTGCCAGCAGCTTAGGGGGGCTTGGCTATGGCTACACCTTC; CDR3aa: CASSLGGLGYGYTF
len: 15; v_gene: TRBV3-1/TRBV3-2; abundance: -; d_gene: -; j_gene: TRBJ2-3; CDR3nt: TGTGCCAGCAGCCCGGTTCTAGCCCCCCCAGATACGCAGTATTTT; CDR3aa: CASSPVLAPPDTQYF
len: 15; v_gene: TRBV28; abundance: -; d_gene: -; j_gene: TRBJ2-1; CDR3nt: TGTGCCAGCAGTTCCCACAGTAGCTCCTACAATGAGCAGTTCTTC; CDR3aa: CASSSHSSSYNEQFF
len: 14; v_gene: TRBV5-1; abundance: -; d_gene: TRBD1; j_gene: TRBJ2-7; CDR3nt: TGCGCCAGCAGCGTGGAACAGGGGCGCTACGAGCAGTACTTC; CDR3aa: CASSVEQGRYEQYF
len: 13; v_gene: TRBV19; abundance: -; d_gene: -; j_gene: TRBJ1-1; CDR3nt: TGTGCCAGTAGTGACAGGCTGAACACTGAAGCTTTCTTT; CDR3aa: CASSDRLNTEAFF
len: 14; v_gene: TRBV4-2; abundance: -; d_gene: -; j_gene: TRBJ1-3; CDR3nt: TGTGCCAGCAGCCAAGACTTCTCTGGAAACACCATATATTTT; CDR3aa: CASSQDFSGNTIYF
len: 14; v_gene: TRBV5-4; abundance: -; d_gene: -; j_gene: TRBJ2-6; CDR3nt: TGTGCCAGCAGCTTGGACTTCGGGGCCAACGTCCTGACTTTC; CDR3aa: CASSLDFGANVLTF
len: 14; v_gene: TRBV5-1; abundance: -; d_gene: -; j_gene: TRBJ2-5; CDR3nt: TGCGCCAGCAGCTTGGCCCTGGCCCAAGAGACCCAGTACTTC; CDR3aa: CASSLALAQETQYF
len: 13; v_gene: TRBV19; abundance: -; d_gene: -; j_gene: TRBJ1-6; CDR3nt: TGTGCCAGTAGTTATGGAGGGAATTCACCCCTCCACTTT; CDR3aa: CASSYGGNSPLHF
len: 14; v_gene: TRBV2; abundance: -; d_gene: TRBD1; j_gene: TRBJ1-3; CDR3nt: TGTGCCAGCAGTTCCGGGACAGCTGGAAACACCATATATTTT; CDR3aa: CASSSGTAGNTIYF
len: 16; v_gene: TRBV5-1; abundance: -; d_gene: TRBD2; j_gene: TRBJ2-1; CDR3nt: TGCGCCAGCAGCGACGGGGGGACTAGCGCCTACAATGAGCAGTTCTTC; CDR3aa: CASSDGGTSAYNEQFF
len: 15; v_gene: TRBV28; abundance: -; d_gene: TRBD1; j_gene: TRBJ2-4; CDR3nt: TGTGCCAGCAGTTTACAGGGGGCTTCTAAAAACATTCAGTACTTC; CDR3aa: CASSLQGASKNIQYF
len: 13; v_gene: TRBV6-5; abundance: -; d_gene: TRBD1; j_gene: TRBJ1-1; CDR3nt: TGTGCCAGCAGGGGGACAGGGAGTACTGAAGCTTTCTTT; CDR3aa: CASRGTGSTEAFF
len: 15; v_gene: TRBV10-3; abundance: -; d_gene: -; j_gene: TRBJ2-2; CDR3nt: TGTGCCATCAGCCCCCAGGGAACCATCACCGGGGAGCTGTTTTTT; CDR3aa: CAISPQGTITGELFF
len: 15; v_gene: TRBV19; abundance: -; d_gene: TRBD1; j_gene: TRBJ2-3; CDR3nt: TGTGCCAGTAGTATAAGTCGGGCAGGGGGCCGTACGCAGTATTTT; CDR3aa: CASSISRAGGRTQYF
len: 16; v_gene: TRBV24-1; abundance: -; d_gene: TRBD1; j_gene: TRBJ1-5; CDR3nt: TGTGCCACCAGTGATGGACAGGGGGCTCCCAATCAGCCCCAGCATTTT; CDR3aa: CATSDGQGAPNQPQHF
len: 17; v_gene: TRBV24-1; abundance: -; d_gene: -; j_gene: TRBJ2-1; CDR3nt: TGTGCCACCAGTGATCCCTCGGGGGAAAGCTCCTACAATGAGCAGTTCTTC; CDR3aa: CATSDPSGESSYNEQFF
len: 15; v_gene: TRBV2; abundance: many; d_gene: TRBD2; j_gene: TRBJ2-2; CDR3nt: TGTGCCAGCAGCCCCGGGACTAGTGAAATAGGGGAGCTGTTTTTT; CDR3aa: CASSPGTSEIGELFF
len: 11; v_gene: TRBV30; abundance: once; d_gene: -; j_gene: TRBJ1-2; CDR3nt: TGTGCCTCCAGGTCAGGAGGGCGCTACACCTTC; CDR3aa: CASRSGGRYTF